This T cell receptor beta chain was recorded in a study of shared clonotypes between healthy human individuals. Notes on the study in general: Sampling used blood alone; tissue repertoires probably differ. Generation of non-shared clonotypes was less probable than generation of clonotypes shared by all four donors.

On this clone: Its antigen is unidentified.

Naive CD8 isolation took CD45RO-negative cells positively selected for CCR7 and excluded terminally differentiated effector memory CD45RA+ cells. Trimming removed 0 bases from V and 3 bases from J; junction bases left unmatched: 3. Germline lookup yields CDR1 MGHRA and CDR2 YSYEKL. The CDR3 length is 16 residues. Clones were read by immunoSEQ multiplex PCR, and TCRdb kept only the in-frame ones, dropping some. The table shows 630,000 or so clones, with roughly 98% occurring only once. The chain uses TRBV4-1 and TRBJ2-2, with 8 bases aligning to TRBD1. This TCR was recovered from a man aged 25-40 years in good health. The specimen sequenced was naive CD8+ T cells sorted from blood. The CDR3 DNA is TGCGCCAGCAGCCAAGACCCAGGGGGCTACACCGGGGAGCTGTTTTTT. The encoded protein is CASSQDPGGYTGELFF.